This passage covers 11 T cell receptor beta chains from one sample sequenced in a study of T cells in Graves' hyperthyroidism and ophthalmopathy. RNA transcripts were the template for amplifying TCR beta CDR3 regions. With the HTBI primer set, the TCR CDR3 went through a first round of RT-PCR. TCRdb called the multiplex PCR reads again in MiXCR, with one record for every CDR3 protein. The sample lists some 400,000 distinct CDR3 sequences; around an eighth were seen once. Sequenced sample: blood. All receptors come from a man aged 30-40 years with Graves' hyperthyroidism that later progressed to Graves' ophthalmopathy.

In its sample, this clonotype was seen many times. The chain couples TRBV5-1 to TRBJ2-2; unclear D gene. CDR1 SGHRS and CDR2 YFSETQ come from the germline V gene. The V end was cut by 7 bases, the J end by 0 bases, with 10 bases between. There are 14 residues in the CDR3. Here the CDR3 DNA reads TGCGCCAGCGGGTCGGGTGCGAACACCGGGGAGCTGTTTTTT. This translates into CASGSGANTGELFF. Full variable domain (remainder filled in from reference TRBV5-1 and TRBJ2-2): KAGVTQTPRYLIKTRGQQVTLSCSPISGHRSVSWYQQTPGQGLQFLFEYFSETQRNKGNFPGRFSGRQFSNSRSEMNVSTLELGDSALYLCASGSGANTGELFFGEGSRLTVL.

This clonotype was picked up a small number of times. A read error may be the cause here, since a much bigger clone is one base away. The CDR3 loop reads CASSQLAGVYEQYF. DNA of the CDR3: TGTGCCAGCAGCCAACTAGCGGGGGTTTACGAGCAGTACTTC. V usage is TRBV7-2 and J usage is TRBJ2-7, with 11 bases identical to TRBD2. J was trimmed by 4 bases and V by 5 bases; bases with no gene match: 4. The CDR3 sequence is 14 residues long. Germline CDR1 is SGHTA and CDR2 is FQGNSA.

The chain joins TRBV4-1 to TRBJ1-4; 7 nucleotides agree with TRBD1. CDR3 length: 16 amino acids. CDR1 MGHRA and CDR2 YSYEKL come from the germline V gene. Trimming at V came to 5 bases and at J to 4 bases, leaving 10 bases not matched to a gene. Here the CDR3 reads CASSATGTEINEKLFF. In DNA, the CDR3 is TGCGCCAGCAGCGCGACCGGGACAGAGATTAATGAAAAACTGTTTTTT.

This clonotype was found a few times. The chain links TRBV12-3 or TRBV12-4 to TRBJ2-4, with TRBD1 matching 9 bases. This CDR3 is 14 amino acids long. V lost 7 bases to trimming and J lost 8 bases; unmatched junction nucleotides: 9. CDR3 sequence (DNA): TGTGCCAGCACCACCGGGACAGGGAGGCACATTCAGTACTTC. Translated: CASTTGTGRHIQYF.

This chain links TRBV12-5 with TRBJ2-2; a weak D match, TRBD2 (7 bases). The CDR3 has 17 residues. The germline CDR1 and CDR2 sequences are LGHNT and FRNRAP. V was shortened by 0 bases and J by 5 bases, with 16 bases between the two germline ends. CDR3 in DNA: TGTGCTAGTGGTTTGGTAGTCTGGGGGGGCAGTACCGGGGAGCTGTTTTTT. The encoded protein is CASGLVVWGGSTGELFF.

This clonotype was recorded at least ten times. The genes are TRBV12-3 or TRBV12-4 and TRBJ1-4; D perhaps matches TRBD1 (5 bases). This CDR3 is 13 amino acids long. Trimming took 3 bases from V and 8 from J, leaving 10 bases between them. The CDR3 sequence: CASSFPGDEKLFF. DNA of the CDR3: TGTGCCAGCAGTTTCCCCGGGGACGAAAAACTGTTTTTT.

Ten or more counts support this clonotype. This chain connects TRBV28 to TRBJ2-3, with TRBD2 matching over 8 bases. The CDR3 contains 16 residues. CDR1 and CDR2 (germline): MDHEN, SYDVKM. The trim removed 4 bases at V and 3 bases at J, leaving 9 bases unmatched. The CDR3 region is CASSSSGGPYTDTQYF. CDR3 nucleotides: TGTGCCAGCAGTTCAAGCGGGGGACCCTATACAGATACGCAGTATTTT.

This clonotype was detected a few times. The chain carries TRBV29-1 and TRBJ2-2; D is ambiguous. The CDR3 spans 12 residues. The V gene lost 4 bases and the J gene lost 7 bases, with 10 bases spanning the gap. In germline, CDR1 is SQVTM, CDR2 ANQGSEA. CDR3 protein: CSVGDRDGELFF. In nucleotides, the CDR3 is TGCAGCGTTGGAGATCGTGACGGGGAGCTGTTTTTT.

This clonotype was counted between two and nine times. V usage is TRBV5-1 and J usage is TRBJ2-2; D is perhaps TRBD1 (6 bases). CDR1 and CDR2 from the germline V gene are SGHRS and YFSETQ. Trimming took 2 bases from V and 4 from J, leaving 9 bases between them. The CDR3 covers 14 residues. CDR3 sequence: CASSFSGATGELFF. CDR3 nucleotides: TGCGCCAGCAGCTTCTCAGGGGCCACCGGGGAGCTGTTTTTT.

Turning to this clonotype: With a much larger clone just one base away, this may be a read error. The CDR3 nucleotides read TGTGCCAGCAGCTGGGGGTCTCTACTCTCCTACAATGAGCATTTCTTC. As protein: CASSWGSLLSYNEHFF. V usage is TRBV11-3 and J usage is TRBJ2-1, with D perhaps TRBD1 or TRBD2 (5 bases each). The germline gives CDR1 SGHNT, CDR2 YENEEA. The CDR3 covers 16 residues. The variable domain in full, with the rest retrieved from reference TRBV11-3 and TRBJ2-1, is EAGVVQSPRYKIIEKKQPVAFWCNPISGHNTLYWYLQNLGQGPELLIRYENEEAVDDSQLPKDRFSAERLKGVDSTLKIQPAELGDSAVYLCASSWGSLLSYNEHFFGPGTRLTVL.

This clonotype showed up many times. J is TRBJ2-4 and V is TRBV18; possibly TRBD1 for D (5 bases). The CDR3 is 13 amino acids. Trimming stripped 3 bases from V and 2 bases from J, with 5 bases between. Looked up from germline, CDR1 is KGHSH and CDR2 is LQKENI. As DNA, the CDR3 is TGTGCCAGCTCACCGGGGCCCAAAAACATTCAGTACTTC. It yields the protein CASSPGPKNIQYF.